Each of the 25 T cell receptor beta chains below was sequenced from the same sample in a study of blood T cell repertoires in COVID-19. Assay used: immunoSEQ multiplex PCR; TCRdb lists only in-frame clones, some missing. The sample carries fewer than 200,000 clones, under 90% recorded once. Sample: PBMCs or T cells enriched from blood (not recorded which). These TCRs come from a man aged 50-60 years who had recovered from COVID-19.

Only one count was recorded for this clone. The CDR3 nucleotides are TGTGCCTGGGGGGGGGCAAATTCACCCCTCCACTTT. Translated, it gives CAWGGANSPLHF. The chain employs TRBV28 and TRBJ1-6; D is possibly TRBD1 (6 bases). The CDR3 has 12 residues. The V and J ends lost 11 bases and 7 bases respectively, with 12 bases between them. Germline V gene lookup returns CDR1 MDHEN and CDR2 SYDVKM.

This chain links TRBV6-1 with TRBJ2-7; D remains ambiguous. Between the trimmed V and J ends, which lost 0 bases and 1 base, there was a span of 4 bases. The germline V gene has CDR1 MNHNS and CDR2 SASEGT. The CDR3 is made up of 13 amino acids. The CDR3: CASSEATSYEQYF. The CDR3 nucleotides are TGTGCCAGCAGTGAAGCCACTTCCTACGAGCAGTACTTC.

The chain has TRBV12-5 and TRBJ1-2; D gene uncertain. With 7 bases removed from V and 7 bases from J, the gap between germline ends came to 19 bases. Germline V gives CDR1 LGHNT, CDR2 FRNRAP. The CDR3 runs to 14 residues. CDR3 DNA: TGTGCTAGTGCGGCGGGAAAAGAACGCGCTGGCTACACCTTC. As protein: CASAAGKERAGYTF.

The chain carries TRBV19 and TRBJ2-1; TRBD2 is a possible D gene (6 bases). The CDR3 spans 15 residues. Germline loops: CDR1 LNHDA, CDR2 SQIVND (reference sequence). V was pared by 5 bases and J by 0 bases, with 11 bases between. The CDR3 sequence: CASSERASSYNEQFF. CDR3 DNA: TGTGCCAGTAGTGAGCGGGCAAGCTCCTACAATGAGCAGTTCTTC.

The chain's CDR3 is CASSTRSGTGGPSNEKLFF. DNA of the CDR3: TGTGCCAGTAGTACAAGGAGTGGGACAGGTGGGCCGTCTAATGAAAAACTGTTTTTT. J is TRBJ1-4 and V is TRBV19, with TRBD1 matching over 8 bases. V dropped 4 bases and J dropped 3; count of bases not matched to a gene: 16. The length of the CDR3 is 19 residues. CDR1 and CDR2 from the germline V gene are LNHDA and SQIVND (reference sequence).

The chain joins TRBV12-5 to TRBJ1-2, with no clear D. The CDR3 is made up of 13 amino acids. The germline V and J ends were trimmed by 5 bases and 1 base, with 8 bases remaining between them. Germline CDR1 reads LGHNT; CDR2 reads FRNRAP. The CDR3 DNA reads as TGTGCTAGTGGTCTCGGAGGTAACTATGGCTACACCTTC. It translates to CASGLGGNYGYTF.

This clone was detected only once. The J gene is TRBJ2-1, the V gene TRBV30, with TRBD2 matching over 8 bases. With V trimmed by 5 bases and J by 6 bases, 9 bases remained unmatched. The CDR3 is 14 residues long. Per germline, CDR1 GTSNPN and CDR2 SVGIG (reference sequence). The CDR3 loop is CAWGGGRGANEQFF. CDR3 nucleotide sequence: TGTGCCTGGGGCGGGGGGCGTGGGGCCAATGAGCAGTTCTTC.

The rearrangement joins TRBV5-1 to TRBJ2-7, with 10 bases matching TRBD1. V dropped 6 bases and J dropped 2; count of bases not matched to a gene: 8. This CDR3 has 15 amino acids. Germline V gene sequence: CDR1 SGHRS, CDR2 YFSETQ. The CDR3 DNA reads as TGCGCCAGCAAGGGGCTAGGGACAGGGGCCTACGAGCAGTACTTC. This translates into CASKGLGTGAYEQYF.

The chain uses TRBV2 and TRBJ1-1; 8 nucleotides line up with TRBD1. Germline V gives CDR1 SNHLY, CDR2 FYNNEI. With V trimmed by 1 base and J by 5 bases, 6 bases remained unmatched. The length of the CDR3 is 15 residues. The CDR3: CASSEDGRGRTEAFF. The CDR3 DNA is TGTGCCAGCAGTGAAGATGGCAGGGGGCGTACTGAAGCTTTCTTT.

The chain couples TRBV12-5 to TRBJ1-5; D is possibly TRBD1 (6 bases). V lost 0 bases and J 0 bases, leaving 21 bases between the germline ends. CDR1 LGHNT and CDR2 FRNRAP come from the germline V gene. This CDR3 contains 20 residues. The CDR3 DNA is TGTGCTAGTGGTTTGGTACAGGGTGCGGGCTTTAGTCATAGCAATCAGCCCCAGCATTTT. Its translation: CASGLVQGAGFSHSNQPQHF.

This chain joins TRBV29-1 and TRBJ2-7; 9 nucleotides match TRBD1. Per germline, CDR1 SQVTM and CDR2 ANQGSEA. The CDR3 consists of 11 residues. Trimming removed 6 bases from V and 9 bases from J; junction bases left unmatched: 6. The CDR3 loop is CSVATGGVQYF. The CDR3 bases are TGCAGCGTGGCCACAGGGGGCGTGCAGTACTTC.

The chain carries TRBV6-4 and TRBJ2-7; 7 nucleotides align to TRBD1. The CDR3 is 20 amino acids. In germline, CDR1 is MRHNA, CDR2 SNTAGT. J was trimmed by 6 bases and V by 0 bases; bases with no gene match: 23. Here the CDR3 reads CASSDSFYRVSRQGAFEQYF. The CDR3 DNA reads TGTGCCAGCAGTGACTCTTTTTATCGGGTGTCGCGACAGGGAGCCTTCGAGCAGTACTTC.

The rearrangement joins TRBV11-2 to TRBJ2-7; 9 nucleotides agree with TRBD1. This CDR3 has 15 residues. Trimming took 4 bases from V and 5 from J; bases not matched to a gene: 9. The germline CDR1 and CDR2 sequences are SGHAT and FQNNGV. The CDR3 nucleotides read TGTGCCAGCAGCTCGTACGGGACAGGGTATAACGAGCAGTACTTC. It codes for CASSSYGTGYNEQYF.

The chain carries TRBV5-1 and TRBJ2-7; D is possibly TRBD2 (5 bases). The CDR3 runs to 15 residues. V lost 3 bases to trimming and J lost 2 bases, with 15 bases between them. Germline V CDR1 and CDR2: SGHRS, YFSETQ. The CDR3 DNA follows: TGCGCCAGCAGCTCGTTGGACTCATTAACCTACGAGCAGTACTTC. Translated, it gives CASSSLDSLTYEQYF.

The chain recombines TRBV5-1 with TRBJ2-7, with D perhaps TRBD2 (6 bases). The germline V gene has CDR1 SGHRS and CDR2 YFSETQ. The CDR3 extends over 13 amino acids. V was trimmed by 4 bases and J by 7 bases, leaving 15 bases between them. The CDR3 sequence is CASSAGRNREQYF. CDR3 sequence (DNA): TGCGCCAGCAGCGCGGGACGGAACCGGGAGCAGTACTTC.

The sample holds one count of this clone. The chain has TRBV6-5 and TRBJ1-2, with 7 positions matching TRBD1. The CDR3 extends over 15 amino acids. The germline CDR1 and CDR2 sequences are MNHEY and SVGAGI. Trimming removed 0 bases from V and 2 bases from J; junction bases left unmatched: 3. CDR3 in amino acids: CASSYSQGVNYGYTF. The CDR3 DNA sequence: TGTGCCAGCAGTTACTCCCAGGGGGTGAACTATGGCTACACCTTC.

The rearrangement links TRBV10-3 to TRBJ1-5; D is undetermined. CDR3 length: 14 residues. With 3 bases removed from V and 2 bases from J, the gap between germline ends came to 8 bases. CDR1 is ENHRY, CDR2 SYGVKD, per germline. In DNA, the CDR3 is TGTGCCATCAGTGACGGGGAGGGCAATCAGCCCCAGCATTTT. Its protein product is CAISDGEGNQPQHF.

The chain links TRBV15 to TRBJ1-6, with no clear D. V lost 3 bases to trimming and J lost 0 bases, with 9 bases between them. Germline lookup yields CDR1 LNHNV and CDR2 YYDKDF (reference sequence). This CDR3 is 16 amino acids long. The chain's CDR3 is CATSRGGSSYNSPLHF. The CDR3 region has the DNA TGTGCCACCAGCAGGGGAGGGAGCTCCTATAATTCACCCCTCCACTTT. The full variable domain, completed using reference TRBV15 and TRBJ1-6, is DAMVIQNPRYQVTQFGKPVTLSCSQTLNHNVMYWYQQKSSQAPKLLFHYYDKDFNNEADTPDNFQSRRPNTSFCFLDIRSPGLGDTAMYLCATSRGGSSYNSPLHFGNGTRLTVT.

The rearrangement links TRBV10-3 to TRBJ2-3, with TRBD2 identical over 11 bases. The germline gives CDR1 ENHRY, CDR2 SYGVKD. This CDR3 is built from 15 residues. V lost 10 bases and J lost 4; bases outside the gene matches: 10. CDR3 DNA: TGTGCCACGTTAGCGGGGGGGCTCGGGGCAGATACGCAGTATTTT. Translating it yields CATLAGGLGADTQYF.

The gene calls are TRBV4-1 and TRBJ2-3; TRBD2 agrees at 12 bases. This CDR3 comprises 18 residues. CDR1 and CDR2 from the germline V gene are MGHRA and YSYEKL. Trimming cost V 1 base and J 5 bases; bases outside gene matches: 10. CDR3 coding DNA: TGCGCCAGCAGCCAAGCCCCTATGCTAGCGGGGGGGCAAGATACGCAGTATTTT. This sequence encodes CASSQAPMLAGGQDTQYF.

This clone appeared once. The V call is TRBV2, the J call TRBJ2-7; 7 bases fit TRBD1. The germline CDR1 and CDR2 sequences are SNHLY and FYNNEI. The CDR3 spans 13 residues. V gave up 6 bases and J gave up 9 bases; unmatched junction bases: 11. The CDR3 DNA reads TGTGCCAGCAGGCTACAGGGGCGGAACGGGCAGTACTTC. Residues: CASRLQGRNGQYF.

The chain has TRBV5-1 and TRBJ2-7; 12 nucleotides line up with TRBD2. The CDR3 covers 14 residues. In germline, CDR1 is SGHRS, CDR2 YFSETQ. V shed 4 bases, J shed 4 bases, and the junction held 3 bases outside the gene matches. The CDR3 bases are TGCGCCAGCAGCGAAGGACTAGCGGGGTACGAGCAGTACTTC. Amino acids: CASSEGLAGYEQYF.

This sequence joins TRBV6-6 and TRBJ1-1; 8 nucleotides align to TRBD1. Germline V CDR1 and CDR2: MNHNY, SVGAGI (reference sequence). The V gene end was trimmed by 6 bases and the J gene end by 6 bases; junction bases not matched to a gene: 9. CDR3 length equals 14 residues. The CDR3 DNA reads TGTGCCAGCAGCCATCTCGACAGGGGATCTGAAGCTTTCTTT. It is translated as CASSHLDRGSEAFF.

The V and J genes are TRBV12-5 and TRBJ1-6; D is possibly TRBD1 (6 bases). V lost 3 bases and J lost 0, with 15 bases in between. Germline CDR1 and CDR2: LGHNT and FRNRAP. This CDR3 has 18 amino acids. CDR3 DNA sequence: TGTGCTAGTGGTTTCCGGACAGAGACCTTCTCCTATAATTCACCCCTCCACTTT. It codes for CASGFRTETFSYNSPLHF.

This clone has a single count. This chain links TRBV19 with TRBJ1-6; D remains ambiguous. Looked up from germline, CDR1 is LNHDA and CDR2 is SQIVND (reference sequence). This CDR3 region has 12 residues. With 6 bases removed from V and 4 bases from J, the gap between germline ends came to 4 bases. The CDR3 bases are TGTGCCAGTAGCGTATATAATTCACCCCTCCACTTT. Translated: CASSVYNSPLHF.